This is a list of T cell receptor beta chains from one sample in a study of immune cell composition in non-small cell lung cancer. Method: immunoSEQ multiplex PCR; TCRdb's copy keeps in-frame clones and lacks some. The table shows 2,500 to 3,500 clones, with about 80% occurring only once. The sample taken for sequencing was non-adjacent lung tissue. The receptors were gathered from a human donor with non-small cell lung cancer. The CDR3 runs from the conserved cysteine through the conserved F or W. The order of the fields is J gene, V gene, clone size, D gene, CDR3 DNA, CDR3 protein. The D gene is left open where the match is weak. Expanded clones are given a class, and other clones once, few, many or no size at all.

TRBJ2-3 | TRBV29-1 | . | TRBD2 | TGCAGCTTTTCGGGACTACCTAGCACAGATACGCAGTATTTT | CSFSGLPSTDTQYF
TRBJ2-1 | TRBV14 | . | TRBD2 | TGTGCCAGCAGCCAAGGTCCACCGGGACTAGCGGGAGCCAATGAGCAGTTCTTC | CASSQGPPGLAGANEQFF
TRBJ1-6 | TRBV11-2 | . | TRBD1 | TGTGCCAGCAGCTTAGAGGGCAGGGGGAGTTCACCCCTCCACTTT | CASSLEGRGSSPLHF
TRBJ2-3 | TRBV4-3 | . | TRBD2 | TGCGCCAGCAGCCAACCGGGACTAGCGGGAGGTAGCACAGATACGCAGTATTTT | CASSQPGLAGGSTDTQYF
TRBJ2-3 | TRBV11-2 | . | TRBD1 | TGTGCCAGCAGCCAGCGACAGGGGATGGGAGATACGCAGTATTTT | CASSQRQGMGDTQYF
TRBJ1-5 | TRBV5-1 | medium-sized | . | TGCGCCAGCAGACGGGGGTCTGATAGCAATCAGCCCCAGCATTTT | CASRRGSDSNQPQHF
TRBJ1-3 | TRBV7-6 | . | TRBD1 | TGTGCCAGCAGCCTCTTCTCAGGGGGCGCAAACTCTGGAAACACCATATATTTT | CASSLFSGGANSGNTIYF
TRBJ1-2 | TRBV7-2 | . | . | TGTGCCAGCAGCTTAGCCCAGAAGGCGGTTGGCTACACCTTC | CASSLAQKAVGYTF
TRBJ2-4 | TRBV2 | . | . | TGTGCCAGCAGTGAAGGTAGGGGCCGGGCCAAAAACATTCAGTACTTC | CASSEGRGRAKNIQYF
TRBJ1-1 | TRBV19 | few | . | TGTGCCAGTCAACGATCAGGGGCCACTGAAGCTTTCTTT | CASQRSGATEAFF
TRBJ2-1 | TRBV5-1 | once | . | TGCGCCAGCAGCGAAGGGACAAGCTCCTACAATGAGCAGTTCTTC | CASSEGTSSYNEQFF